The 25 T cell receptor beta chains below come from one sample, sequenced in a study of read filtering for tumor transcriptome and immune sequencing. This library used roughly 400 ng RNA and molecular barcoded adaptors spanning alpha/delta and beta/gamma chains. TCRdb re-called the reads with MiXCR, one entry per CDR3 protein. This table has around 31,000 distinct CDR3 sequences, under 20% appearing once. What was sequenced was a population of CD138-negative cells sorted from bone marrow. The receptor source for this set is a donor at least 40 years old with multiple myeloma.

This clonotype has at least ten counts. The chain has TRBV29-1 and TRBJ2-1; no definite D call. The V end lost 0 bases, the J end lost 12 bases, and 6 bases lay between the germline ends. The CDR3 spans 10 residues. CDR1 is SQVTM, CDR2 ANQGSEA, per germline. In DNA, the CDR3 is TGCAGCGTTGAAGAGACTTTGCAGTTCTTC. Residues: CSVEETLQFF.

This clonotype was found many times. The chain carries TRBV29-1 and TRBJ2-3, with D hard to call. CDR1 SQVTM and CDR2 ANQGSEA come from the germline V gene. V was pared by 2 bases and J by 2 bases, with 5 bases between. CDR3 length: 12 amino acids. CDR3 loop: CSVEPDTDTQYF. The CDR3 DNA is TGCAGCGTTGAACCTGACACAGATACGCAGTATTTT.

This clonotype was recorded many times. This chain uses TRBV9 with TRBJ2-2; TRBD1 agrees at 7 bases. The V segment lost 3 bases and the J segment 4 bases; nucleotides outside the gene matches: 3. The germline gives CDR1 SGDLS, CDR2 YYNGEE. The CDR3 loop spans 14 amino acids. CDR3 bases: TGTGCCAGCAGCGCAGGGGGTGTCACCGGGGAGCTGTTTTTT. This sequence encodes CASSAGGVTGELFF.

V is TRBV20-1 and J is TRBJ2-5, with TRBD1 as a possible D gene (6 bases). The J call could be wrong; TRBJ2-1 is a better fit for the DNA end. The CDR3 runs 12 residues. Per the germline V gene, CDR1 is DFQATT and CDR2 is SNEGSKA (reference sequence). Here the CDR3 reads CSAWTVGETQFF. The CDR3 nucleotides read TGCAGTGCTTGGACAGTCGGGGAGACCCAGTTCTTC.

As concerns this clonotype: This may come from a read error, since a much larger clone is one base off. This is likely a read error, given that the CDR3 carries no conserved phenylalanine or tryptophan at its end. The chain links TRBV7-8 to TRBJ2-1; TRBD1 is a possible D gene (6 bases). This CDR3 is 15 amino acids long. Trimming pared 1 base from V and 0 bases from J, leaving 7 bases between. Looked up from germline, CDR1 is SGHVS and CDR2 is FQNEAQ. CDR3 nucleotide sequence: TGTGCCAGCAGCTTAGGAGGGGGCTCCTACAATGAGCAGTTCCTC. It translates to CASSLGGGSYNEQFL.

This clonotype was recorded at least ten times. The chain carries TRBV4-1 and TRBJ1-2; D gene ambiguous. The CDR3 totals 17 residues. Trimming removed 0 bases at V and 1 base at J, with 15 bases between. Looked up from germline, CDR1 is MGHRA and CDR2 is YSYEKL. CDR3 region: CASSQDPVGGYNYGYTF. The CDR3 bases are TGCGCCAGCAGCCAAGATCCGGTGGGAGGGTATAACTATGGCTACACCTTC.

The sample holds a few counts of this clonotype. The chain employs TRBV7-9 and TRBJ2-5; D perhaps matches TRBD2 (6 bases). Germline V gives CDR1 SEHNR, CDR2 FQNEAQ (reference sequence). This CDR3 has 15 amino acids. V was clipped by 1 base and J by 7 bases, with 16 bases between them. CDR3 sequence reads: CASSLGRGPGGTQYF. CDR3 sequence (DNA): TGTGCCAGCAGCTTAGGGCGGGGCCCAGGAGGGACCCAGTACTTC.

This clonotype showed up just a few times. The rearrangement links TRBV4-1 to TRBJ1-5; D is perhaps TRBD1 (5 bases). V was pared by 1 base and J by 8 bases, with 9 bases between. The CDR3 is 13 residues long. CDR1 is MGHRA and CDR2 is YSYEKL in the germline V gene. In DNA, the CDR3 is TGCGCCAGCAGCCAAGGACAGAGTAAGCCCCAGCATTTT. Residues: CASSQGQSKPQHF.

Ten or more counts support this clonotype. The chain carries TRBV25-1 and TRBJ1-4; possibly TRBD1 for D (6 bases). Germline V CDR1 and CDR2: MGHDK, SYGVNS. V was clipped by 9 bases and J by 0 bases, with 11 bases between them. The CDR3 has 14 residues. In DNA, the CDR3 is TGTGCCAGTGCAACAGGGCCAACTAATGAAAAACTGTTTTTT. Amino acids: CASATGPTNEKLFF.

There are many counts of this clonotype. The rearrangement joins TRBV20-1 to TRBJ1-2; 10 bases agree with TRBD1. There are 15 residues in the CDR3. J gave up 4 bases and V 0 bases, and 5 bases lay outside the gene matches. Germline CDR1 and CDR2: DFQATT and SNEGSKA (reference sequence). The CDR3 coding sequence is TGCAGTGCTAGAGATGGACAGGGGGGTAGCTATGGCTACACCTTC. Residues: CSARDGQGGSYGYTF.

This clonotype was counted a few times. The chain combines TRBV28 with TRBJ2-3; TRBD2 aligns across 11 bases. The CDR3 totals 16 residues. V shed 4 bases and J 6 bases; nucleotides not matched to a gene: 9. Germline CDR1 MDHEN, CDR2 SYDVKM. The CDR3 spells CASSSGTSGGRDTQYF. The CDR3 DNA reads TGTGCCAGCAGTTCCGGGACTAGCGGTGGTCGGGATACGCAGTATTTT.

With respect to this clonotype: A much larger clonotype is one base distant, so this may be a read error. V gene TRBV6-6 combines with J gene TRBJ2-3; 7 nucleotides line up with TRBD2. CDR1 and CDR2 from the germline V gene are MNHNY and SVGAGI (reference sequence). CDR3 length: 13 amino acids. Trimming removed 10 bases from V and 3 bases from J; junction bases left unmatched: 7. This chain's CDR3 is CATSRGWTDTQYF. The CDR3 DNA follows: TGTGCCACCTCGCGGGGGTGGACAGATACGCAGTATTTT.

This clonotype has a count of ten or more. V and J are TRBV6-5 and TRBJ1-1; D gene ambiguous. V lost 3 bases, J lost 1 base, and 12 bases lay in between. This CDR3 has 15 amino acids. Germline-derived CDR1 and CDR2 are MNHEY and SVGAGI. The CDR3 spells CASSYSGFGNTEAFF. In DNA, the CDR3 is TGTGCCAGCAGTTATTCGGGATTCGGGAACACTGAAGCTTTCTTT.

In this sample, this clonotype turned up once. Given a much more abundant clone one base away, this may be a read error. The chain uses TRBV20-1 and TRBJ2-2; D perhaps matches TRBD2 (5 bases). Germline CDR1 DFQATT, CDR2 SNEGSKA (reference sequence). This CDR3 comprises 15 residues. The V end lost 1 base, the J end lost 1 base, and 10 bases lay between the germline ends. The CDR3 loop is CSARGSSGNTGELFF. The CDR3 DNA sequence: TGCAGTGCTAGAGGCTCCAGCGGGAACACCGGGGAGCTGTTTTTT.

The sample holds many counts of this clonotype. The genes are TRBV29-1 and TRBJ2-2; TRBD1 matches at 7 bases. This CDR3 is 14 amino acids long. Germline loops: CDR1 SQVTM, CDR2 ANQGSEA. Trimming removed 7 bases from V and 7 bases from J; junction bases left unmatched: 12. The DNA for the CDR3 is TGCAGCGCCGCCCCGGGACAGCCCGGCGGGGAGCTGTTTTTT. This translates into CSAAPGQPGGELFF.

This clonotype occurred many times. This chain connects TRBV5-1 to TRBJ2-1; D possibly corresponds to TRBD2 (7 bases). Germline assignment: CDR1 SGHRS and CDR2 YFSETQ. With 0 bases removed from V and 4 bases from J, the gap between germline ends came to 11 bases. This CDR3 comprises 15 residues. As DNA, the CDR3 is TGCGCCAGCAGCTTGGGGAGCGGGACATACAATGAGCAGTTCTTC. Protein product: CASSLGSGTYNEQFF.

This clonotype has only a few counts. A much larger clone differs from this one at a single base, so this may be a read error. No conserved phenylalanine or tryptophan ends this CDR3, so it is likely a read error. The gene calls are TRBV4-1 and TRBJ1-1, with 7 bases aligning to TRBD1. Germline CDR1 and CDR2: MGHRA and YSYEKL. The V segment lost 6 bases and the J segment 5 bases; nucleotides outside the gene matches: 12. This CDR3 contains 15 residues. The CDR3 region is CASRPRGQGETEAFI. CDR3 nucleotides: TGCGCCAGCAGGCCCCGGGGGCAGGGGGAGACTGAAGCTTTCATT.

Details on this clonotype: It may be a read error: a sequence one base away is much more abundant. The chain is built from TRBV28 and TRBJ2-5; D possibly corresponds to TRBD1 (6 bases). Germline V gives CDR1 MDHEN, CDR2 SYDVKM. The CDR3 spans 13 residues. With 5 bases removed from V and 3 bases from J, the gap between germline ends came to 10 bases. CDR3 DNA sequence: TGTGCCAGCAGTCTCAGGGGCGAAGAGACCCAGTACTTC. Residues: CASSLRGEETQYF.

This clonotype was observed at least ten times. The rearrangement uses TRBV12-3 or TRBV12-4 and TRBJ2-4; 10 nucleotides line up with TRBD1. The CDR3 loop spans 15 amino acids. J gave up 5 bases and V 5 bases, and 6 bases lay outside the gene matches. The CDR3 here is CASSRTGGEENIQYF. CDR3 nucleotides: TGTGCCAGCAGTCGGACAGGGGGAGAAGAAAACATTCAGTACTTC.

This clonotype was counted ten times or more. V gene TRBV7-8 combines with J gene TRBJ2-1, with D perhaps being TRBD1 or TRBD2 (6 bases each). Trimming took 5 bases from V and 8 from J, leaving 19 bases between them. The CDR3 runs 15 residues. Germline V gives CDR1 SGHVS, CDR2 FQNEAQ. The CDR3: CASSLQGGGYDEQFF. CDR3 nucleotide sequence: TGTGCCAGCAGCCTACAGGGAGGAGGGTACGATGAGCAGTTCTTC.

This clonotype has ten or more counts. CDR3 residues: CASTGENNSPLHF. The CDR3 DNA sequence: TGTGCCAGCACCGGCGAAAATAATTCACCCCTCCACTTT. The chain is built from TRBV2 and TRBJ1-6, with no clear D. The CDR3 extends over 13 amino acids. The V end lost 7 bases, the J end lost 5 bases, and 9 bases lay between the germline ends. From germline, CDR1 is SNHLY and CDR2 FYNNEI. Looking up the rest from reference TRBV2 and TRBJ1-6 gives the full variable domain: EPEVTQTPSHQVTQMGQEVILRCVPISNHLYFYWYRQILGQKVEFLVSFYNNEISEKSEIFDDQFSVERPDGSNFTLKIRSTKLEDSAMYFCASTGENNSPLHFGNGTRLTVT.

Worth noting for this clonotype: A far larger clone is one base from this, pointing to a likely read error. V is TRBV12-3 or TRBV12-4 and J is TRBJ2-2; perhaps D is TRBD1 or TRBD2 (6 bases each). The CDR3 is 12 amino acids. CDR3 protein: CASTRDTGGLFF. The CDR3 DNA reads TGTGCCAGCACCCGGGACACCGGGGGGCTGTTTTTT.

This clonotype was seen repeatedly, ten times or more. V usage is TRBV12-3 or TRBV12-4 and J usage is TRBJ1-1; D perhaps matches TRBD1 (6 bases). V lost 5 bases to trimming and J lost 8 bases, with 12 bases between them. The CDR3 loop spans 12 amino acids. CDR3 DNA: TGTGCCAGCAGTCCGGGACACTCCGAAGCTTTCTTT. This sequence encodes CASSPGHSEAFF.

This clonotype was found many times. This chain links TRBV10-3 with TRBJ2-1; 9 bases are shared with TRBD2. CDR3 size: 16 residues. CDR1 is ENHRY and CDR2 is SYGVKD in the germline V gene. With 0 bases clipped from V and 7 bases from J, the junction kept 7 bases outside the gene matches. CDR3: CAISESPIAGANEQFF. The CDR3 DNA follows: TGTGCCATCAGTGAGTCCCCCATAGCGGGGGCGAATGAGCAGTTCTTC.

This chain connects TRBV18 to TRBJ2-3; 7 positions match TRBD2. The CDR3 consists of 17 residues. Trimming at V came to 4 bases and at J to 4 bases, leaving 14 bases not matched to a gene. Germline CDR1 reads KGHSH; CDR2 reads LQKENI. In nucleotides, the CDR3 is TGTGCCAGCTCACTAAGCATCGGGGGGACTCGGTCAGATACGCAGTATTTT. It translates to CASSLSIGGTRSDTQYF.